The next 7 T cell receptor beta chains were all read from a single sample in a study of PD-L1 blockade in urothelial cancer. Only in-frame clones appear in the TCRdb table, and some are missing; sequencing was by immunoSEQ multiplex PCR. The sample contains 35,000 to 55,000 clones, 85% to 90% of which appear only once. Material: PBMCs, obtained around atezolizumab (anti-PD-L1) treatment. The source is a woman in her sixties with urothelial cancer.

The chain carries TRBV10-2 and TRBJ2-4, with 10 bases aligning to TRBD2. There are 16 residues in the CDR3. Germline trimming cut 5 bases from V and 6 bases from J; bases unmatched to any gene: 10. Germline-derived CDR1 and CDR2 are WSHSY and SAAADI. CDR3 bases: TGCGCCAGCAGTTTAGTTTCTAGCGGGAGTTCAAACATTCAGTACTTC. Protein sequence: CASSLVSSGSSNIQYF.

This chain uses TRBV19 with TRBJ1-4, with TRBD1 as a possible D gene (5 bases). Per germline, CDR1 LNHDA and CDR2 SQIVND (reference sequence). CDR3 length: 14 residues. V shed 5 bases and J shed 3 bases, with 10 bases lying between them. Here the CDR3 DNA reads TGTGCCAGTAGTGCCCGCAGGGCTAATGAAAAACTGTTTTTT. It yields the protein CASSARRANEKLFF.

CDR3 nucleotides: TGTGCCAGCAGCTCCCCGGACAGGGGTGACTATGGCTACACCTTC. Translated: CASSSPDRGDYGYTF. V and J are TRBV13 and TRBJ1-2; 9 positions match TRBD1. Germline CDR1 and CDR2: PRHDT and FYEKMQ (reference sequence). CDR3 length equals 15 residues. Germline trimming cut 4 bases from V and 3 bases from J; bases unmatched to any gene: 6.

The chain uses TRBV5-1 and TRBJ2-7, with 7 bases fitting TRBD1. Unmatched junction bases numbered 8, after V lost 2 bases and J lost 0 bases. The CDR3 loop spans 16 amino acids. Per germline, CDR1 SGHRS and CDR2 YFSETQ. The CDR3 region is CASSLLPTGSSYEQYF. The CDR3 nucleotides read TGCGCCAGCAGCTTACTCCCGACAGGGAGCTCCTACGAGCAGTACTTC.

This chain joins TRBV2 and TRBJ1-3; a possible D gene is TRBD1 (6 bases). There are 13 residues in the CDR3. V was pared by 4 bases and J by 3 bases, with 7 bases between. Germline V gene sequence: CDR1 SNHLY, CDR2 FYNNEI. The CDR3 sequence is CASSGGRGNTIYF. The DNA of the CDR3 is TGTGCCAGCAGTGGGGGGCGTGGAAACACCATATATTTT.

The CDR3 sequence: CASSKTGAGNEKLFF. The CDR3 DNA sequence: TGTGCCAGCAGCAAAACAGGGGCGGGTAATGAAAAACTGTTTTTT. The V and J genes are TRBV5-4 and TRBJ1-4; 7 nucleotides match TRBD1. This CDR3 has 15 residues. V lost 4 bases and J lost 4; bases outside the gene matches: 7. Germline assignment: CDR1 SGHNT and CDR2 YYREEE (reference sequence).

This rearrangement joins TRBV7-2 to TRBJ1-1, with 8 bases identical to TRBD1. With 2 bases clipped from V and 6 bases from J, the junction kept 11 bases outside the gene matches. The CDR3 runs to 16 residues. Germline V gene sequence: CDR1 SGHTA, CDR2 FQGNSA. The CDR3 sequence is CASSLKAGGEAAEAFF. In DNA, the CDR3 is TGTGCCAGCAGCTTAAAGGCAGGGGGCGAGGCCGCTGAAGCTTTCTTT.